The 7 T cell receptor beta chains given below trace back to one sample, sequenced in a study of T cell changes during pregnancy in multiple sclerosis. Clones were sequenced by immunoSEQ multiplex PCR, and TCRdb holds only the in-frame ones, with some missing. The top ten clones hold 0.73% of a sample with tens of thousands of clones, about 89% of them seen once. Here the sequenced sample was CD4+ T cells from peripheral blood mononuclear cells, taken before pregnancy. The receptors were sampled from a female donor with multiple sclerosis, enrolled in a pregnancy study.

The gene calls are TRBV19 and TRBJ2-1; D is perhaps TRBD2 (5 bases). The CDR3 is 15 amino acids. Germline CDR1 reads LNHDA; CDR2 reads SQIVND (reference sequence). With 5 bases removed from V and 4 bases from J, the gap between germline ends came to 15 bases. The CDR3 protein is CASSPRGSLYNEQFF. The DNA of the CDR3 is TGTGCCAGTAGTCCCCGGGGAAGCCTATACAATGAGCAGTTCTTC.

In this sample, this clone turned up a few times. This chain joins TRBV10-3 and TRBJ1-2; TRBD1 agrees at 8 bases. The CDR3 is made up of 15 amino acids. The J segment lost 5 bases and the V segment lost 4 bases, leaving 9 bases of the junction unmatched. Germline CDR1 is ENHRY and CDR2 is SYGVKD. The CDR3 is CAISGTGLGEYGYTF. The CDR3 DNA follows: TGTGCCATCAGTGGGACAGGGTTAGGGGAATATGGCTACACCTTC.

This rearrangement joins TRBV19 to TRBJ2-7, with D possibly being TRBD1 (6 bases). The V gene's germline CDR1 is LNHDA and CDR2 SQIVND (reference sequence). The CDR3 is 13 amino acids. Trimming shortened V by 4 bases and J by 2 bases, and 9 bases separated the two germline ends. The CDR3 nucleotides read TGTGCCAGTAGTAGTCAGGGGCCCTACGAGCAGTACTTC. Translation gives CASSSQGPYEQYF.

This chain connects TRBV11-1 to TRBJ2-7, with 8 bases fitting TRBD1. CDR3 length: 16 amino acids. Germline values: CDR1 SGHAT, CDR2 FQDESV (reference sequence). V was pared by 0 bases and J by 6 bases, with 10 bases of the junction left unmatched. Written as DNA, the CDR3 is TGTGCCAGCAGCTTAGCGCACCAAGGACAGGGTGCCGAGCAGTACTTC. This encodes CASSLAHQGQGAEQYF.

The chain joins TRBV2 to TRBJ2-7; the match to TRBD2 covers 9 bases. V trimming: 2 bases; J trimming: 6 bases; junction bases outside the gene matches: 8. Per germline, CDR1 SNHLY and CDR2 FYNNEI. The CDR3 is 15 residues long. The CDR3 protein is CASSELASGVGEQYF. The CDR3 coding sequence is TGTGCCAGCAGTGAATTGGCTAGCGGGGTGGGCGAGCAGTACTTC.

Here the CDR3 DNA reads TGTGCCAGCAGTTATGACGGGGGGCGAGATACGCAGTATTTT. Protein sequence: CASSYDGGRDTQYF. V usage is TRBV6-5 and J usage is TRBJ2-3, with D tentatively TRBD2 (7 bases). Trimming cost V 3 bases and J 5 bases, with 12 bases left between them. CDR3 size: 14 residues. The germline CDR1 and CDR2 sequences are MNHEY and SVGAGI.

V is TRBV4-1 and J is TRBJ2-7; 9 bases are a match to TRBD1. The V segment lost 1 base and the J segment 2 bases; nucleotides outside the gene matches: 9. The length of the CDR3 is 17 residues. CDR1 and CDR2 (germline): MGHRA, YSYEKL. As DNA, the CDR3 is TGCGCCAGCAGCCAAGGGCACGGGACAGGGAGTCCCTACGAGCAGTACTTC. This codes for CASSQGHGTGSPYEQYF.